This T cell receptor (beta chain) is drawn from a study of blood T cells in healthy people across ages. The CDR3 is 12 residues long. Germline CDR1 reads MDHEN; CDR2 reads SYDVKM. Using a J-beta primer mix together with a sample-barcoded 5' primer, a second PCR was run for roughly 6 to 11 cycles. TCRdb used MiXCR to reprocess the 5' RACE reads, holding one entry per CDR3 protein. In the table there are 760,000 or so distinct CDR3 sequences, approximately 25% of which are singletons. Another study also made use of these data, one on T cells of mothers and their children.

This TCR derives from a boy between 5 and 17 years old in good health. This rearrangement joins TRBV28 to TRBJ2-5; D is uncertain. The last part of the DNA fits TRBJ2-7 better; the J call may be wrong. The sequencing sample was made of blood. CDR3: CASSFGVFEQYF. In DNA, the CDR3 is TGTGCCAGCAGTTTTGGGGTCTTCGAGCAGTACTTC.